This T cell receptor (beta chain) was sequenced in a study of beta chain features in type 1 diabetes. Each of the CD4+ naive, central memory, regulatory and stem cell-like memory populations was sorted via CD45RO/CCR7/CD25/CD127/CD95/CD27. Reverse transcription of all isolated RNA meant that expressed TCRB transcripts were sequenced. Assay: immunoSEQ multiplex PCR; the TCRdb copy retains only in-frame clones and omits some. The table records 850,000 to 900,000 clones, 17% of them present only once. Unmatched junction bases numbered 15, after V lost 4 bases and J lost 0 bases. The V gene's germline CDR1 is SGHTA and CDR2 FQGNSA. The CDR3 totals 19 residues.

The material sequenced was naive CD4+ T cells from blood. This chain connects TRBV7-2 to TRBJ2-4, with 7 nucleotides matching TRBD2. This receptor was identified in a woman between 18 and 30 years old in good health. CDR3 DNA: TGTGCCAGCAGCTCTCTTCGTAGCGGGCCCCTCCTAGCCAAAAACATTCAGTACTTC. It is translated as CASSSLRSGPLLAKNIQYF.